This TCR beta chain was recovered during a study of T cell clones after liver transplantation (dated by TCRdb to between 2018 and 2020). With regard to the full study: ITN030ST, the source of the samples, was a randomized trial that attempted immunosuppression withdrawal within 2 years of liver transplantation. Donor-reactive T cell clones were identified by TCRbeta sequencing following a pre-transplant mixed lymphocyte reaction and were subsequently tracked in post-transplant blood. Third party-reactive TCRbeta sequences were also identified from pre-transplant MLRs to serve as an antigen-independent comparator for donor-reactive sequences. Three of the eight recipients were HCV-positive; the others were transplanted for non-autoimmune, non-viral indications. Subjects received no induction therapy and standard immunosuppression until randomization at 12-24 months post-transplant. To count as tolerant, a recipient had to stay completely off immunosuppression for at least one year without liver enzymes climbing beyond twice the upper limit of normal. Blood samples were collected pre-transplant, then pre-randomization ahead of withdrawal, and finally post-randomization once withdrawal had either been completed or failed. Of the 8 liver transplant recipients making up the studied cohort, 3 were classified as tolerant and 5 as non-tolerant.

Overall results and qualifications from the work: Without allograft tissue specimens, donor-reactive T cells may have migrated into the graft rather than being deleted. Donor-reactive sequences declined more than third party-reactive ones, suggesting partial antigen-specific deletion unrelated to withdrawal success. After accounting for repertoire turnover, donor-reactive detection was significantly reduced in 7 of 8 subjects for CD4 and 8 of 8 for CD8. In 5 of 8 subjects, circulating donor-reactive CD4 TCRbeta sequences decreased significantly after transplant, regardless of tolerance or HCV status. Conclusions were preliminary, limited by small, heterogeneous patient numbers and non-standardized post-transplant time points. In two subjects, low numbers of available donor cells limited the measurable donor-reactive repertoire.

The germline ends are 7 bases apart after V is trimmed by 0 bases and J by 2 bases. Including cysteine and phenylalanine, the CDR3 has 14 amino acids. The CDR3 DNA has 42 bases and is translated from base 1. CDR1 and CDR2 are drawn from the germline V gene: SGHRS, YFSETQ. Thawed unstimulated PBMCs were stained for CD3, CD4 and CD8 and FACS-sorted into CD3+CD4+ and CD3+CD8+ populations. All 8 studied subjects were randomized to withdrawal of immunosuppression. The Qiagen DNeasy Blood and Tissue Kit was used to isolate genomic DNA. High-throughput TCRbeta CDR3 sequencing of frozen genomic DNA was performed by immunoSEQ, with PCR amplification, mapping, bias correction and internal controls included. In the source study's methods: Productive rearrangements were kept, and unique TCRbeta sequences were defined by CDR3 nucleotide sequence plus V and J gene. For a sequence to be called donor-reactive, it needed a frequency of at least 0.01% and at least 5-fold expansion in CFSE-low cells compared with unstimulated pre-transplant cells. Per-subject minimum frequency thresholds, based on the lowest-template unstimulated sample, ensured at least 90% detection power. Jensen-Shannon divergence between the top 1000 TCRbeta sequences post- versus pre-transplant served as the measure of repertoire turnover. Two-sided Fisher's exact tests were used to test for changes in the detection of donor-reactive sequences. TCRdb mirrors the immuneACCESS table, restricted to in-frame sequences. Some clones are absent from its copies; in checked studies, under half trace to an unresolved V gene, and the reason for the others is unknown. The V and J calls and clone size come from that table; D and trimming were worked out from the DNA. Within this sample are about 50,000 clones, with 55% to 85% of them counted one time only. The top ten clones comprise 9.5% to 10% of the sample.

A word on this clone: This clone's antigen is unknown. The record has no base qualities; no much larger clone is one base away.

Specimen: CD4+ T cells from blood, collected approximately 52 months after liver transplant. The V and J segments used are TRBV5-1 and TRBJ2-3; no confident D gene assignment can be made. The clonotype was recovered from a human patient who received a liver transplant. After a transplant, some T cells may be of graft donor origin. The sequence in DNA is TGCGCCAGCAGCTTGGGGCAGTTCACAGATACGCAGTATTTT. This yields the protein CASSLGQFTDTQYF.